This is a list of T cell receptor beta chains from one sample in a study of shared clonotypes between healthy human individuals. This table comes from immunoSEQ multiplex PCR, and its TCRdb copy is limited to in-frame clones, with some not included. The sample records around 2,000,000 clones, about 95% being singletons. The sequenced sample was naive CD8+ T cells sorted from blood. These receptors were obtained from a man younger than 35 in good health. CDR3s include the opening cysteine and the closing phenylalanine or tryptophan. Each record gives: clone size, D gene, V gene, J gene, CDR3 DNA, CDR3 protein. D genes are given only for firm matches. For some rows the clone size is stated as once, few or many, or as a class when expanded; others skip it.

clone size: NA; D gene: TRBD1; V gene: TRBV19; J gene: TRBJ2-6; CDR3 DNA: TGTGCCAGTAGTATAGATCACAGGGGGCTACCCATCTCTGGGGCCAACGTCCTGACTTTC; CDR3 protein: CASSIDHRGLPISGANVLTF
clone size: NA; D gene: TRBD1; V gene: TRBV15; J gene: TRBJ2-2; CDR3 DNA: TGTGCCACCGAGACAGGGACAGCAACCGGGGAGCTGTTTTTT; CDR3 protein: CATETGTATGELFF
clone size: NA; D gene: TRBD2; V gene: TRBV5-4; J gene: TRBJ2-1; CDR3 DNA: TGTGCCACCGGGACTAGCGGGGAAGGCTACAATGAGCAGTTCTTC; CDR3 protein: CATGTSGEGYNEQFF
clone size: NA; D gene: TRBD1; V gene: TRBV30; J gene: TRBJ1-5; CDR3 DNA: TGTGCCTGGTGGACAGGGGGCGCGAATCAGCCCCAGCATTTT; CDR3 protein: CAWWTGGANQPQHF
clone size: NA; D gene: NA; V gene: TRBV30; J gene: TRBJ2-5; CDR3 DNA: TGTGCCTGGAGTGTACTTGTCGTGGAGACCCAGTACTTC; CDR3 protein: CAWSVLVVETQYF
clone size: NA; D gene: NA; V gene: TRBV7-8; J gene: TRBJ2-7; CDR3 DNA: TGTGCCAGCAGCCCCGCGACAGGAGGCTACGAGCAGTACTTC; CDR3 protein: CASSPATGGYEQYF
clone size: NA; D gene: NA; V gene: TRBV7-9; J gene: TRBJ2-4; CDR3 DNA: TGTGCCAGCAGCTTAGCGCAGGGGGCCAAAAACATTCAGTACTTC; CDR3 protein: CASSLAQGAKNIQYF
clone size: NA; D gene: NA; V gene: TRBV4-3; J gene: TRBJ1-1; CDR3 DNA: TGCGCCAGCAGCCGATCCGGAGAGAACACTGAAGCTTTCTTT; CDR3 protein: CASSRSGENTEAFF
clone size: NA; D gene: NA; V gene: TRBV6-4; J gene: TRBJ1-6; CDR3 DNA: TGTGCCAGCAGTGGCAACTCGAGCTTCGGATGCTCCTATAATTCACCCCTCCACTTT; CDR3 protein: CASSGNSSFGCSYNSPLHF
clone size: NA; D gene: NA; V gene: TRBV9; J gene: TRBJ2-7; CDR3 DNA: TGTGCCAGCAGCGGGGGACCCTCAGCCTACGAGCAGTACTTC; CDR3 protein: CASSGGPSAYEQYF
clone size: NA; D gene: TRBD1; V gene: TRBV9; J gene: TRBJ1-3; CDR3 DNA: TGTGCCAGCAGCGTAGCAGGGGGGCCCGGCTCTGGAAACACCATATATTTT; CDR3 protein: CASSVAGGPGSGNTIYF
clone size: NA; D gene: NA; V gene: TRBV5-8; J gene: TRBJ2-3; CDR3 DNA: TGTGCCAGCAGCACGGAGGGATCGGAGATTCTGTGGGCGCAGTATTTT; CDR3 protein: CASSTEGSEILWAQYF
clone size: NA; D gene: TRBD1; V gene: TRBV6-5; J gene: TRBJ2-5; CDR3 DNA: TGTGCCAGCAGTACCTCGGGACAGGGGGAGACCCAGTACTTC; CDR3 protein: CASSTSGQGETQYF
clone size: NA; D gene: NA; V gene: TRBV6-6; J gene: TRBJ2-2; CDR3 DNA: TGTGCCAGCAGTTACCAGCAGGGAAGCACCGGGGAGCTGTTTTTT; CDR3 protein: CASSYQQGSTGELFF
clone size: NA; D gene: TRBD2; V gene: TRBV30; J gene: TRBJ2-7; CDR3 DNA: TGTGCCTGGAGTCGGGGTAGCGGGAGCTTCAACGAGCAGTACTTC; CDR3 protein: CAWSRGSGSFNEQYF
clone size: NA; D gene: TRBD2; V gene: TRBV6-6; J gene: TRBJ2-5; CDR3 DNA: TGTGCCAGCAGTTCAGGACTAGTCGAGACCCAGTACTTC; CDR3 protein: CASSSGLVETQYF
clone size: once; D gene: NA; V gene: TRBV7-9; J gene: TRBJ2-2; CDR3 DNA: TGTGCCAGCGGGATGAACACTGATCCGAACACCGGGGAGCTGTTTTTT; CDR3 protein: CASGMNTDPNTGELFF
clone size: once; D gene: NA; V gene: TRBV25-1; J gene: TRBJ1-2; CDR3 DNA: TGTGCCAGCAGAATCTTTCTATCTAACTATGGCTACACCTTC; CDR3 protein: CASRIFLSNYGYTF
clone size: NA; D gene: TRBD2; V gene: TRBV27; J gene: TRBJ2-5; CDR3 DNA: TGTGCCAGCAGTTTGGGAGGGTTCTCGGAGACCCAGTACTTC; CDR3 protein: CASSLGGFSETQYF
clone size: NA; D gene: NA; V gene: TRBV28; J gene: TRBJ2-2; CDR3 DNA: TGTGCCAGCAGTTCGAGGGGGATTCGGACCGGGGAGCTGTTTTTT; CDR3 protein: CASSSRGIRTGELFF
clone size: NA; D gene: TRBD2; V gene: TRBV7-9; J gene: TRBJ2-5; CDR3 DNA: TGTGCCAGCAGCACCGGACTAGCGGGAGTTTTGGGTCAAGAGACCCAGTACTTC; CDR3 protein: CASSTGLAGVLGQETQYF
clone size: NA; D gene: TRBD2; V gene: TRBV7-9; J gene: TRBJ2-2; CDR3 DNA: TGTGCCAGCAGCTGGACTAGCGGGATGCCCACCGGGGAGCTGTTTTTT; CDR3 protein: CASSWTSGMPTGELFF
clone size: NA; D gene: NA; V gene: TRBV6-1; J gene: TRBJ1-5; CDR3 DNA: TGTGCCAGCAGGTCCAGCAATCAGCCCCAGCATTTT; CDR3 protein: CASRSSNQPQHF
clone size: NA; D gene: TRBD2; V gene: TRBV7-9; J gene: TRBJ2-1; CDR3 DNA: TGTGCCAGCAGCTTAGTGTCGGGGGGTGAGCAGTTCTTC; CDR3 protein: CASSLVSGGEQFF
clone size: NA; D gene: NA; V gene: TRBV10-3; J gene: TRBJ1-1; CDR3 DNA: TGTGCCATCACTCCAGATCGGGCATCCACTGAAGCTTTCTTT; CDR3 protein: CAITPDRASTEAFF
clone size: NA; D gene: NA; V gene: TRBV6-5; J gene: TRBJ2-2; CDR3 DNA: TGTGCCAGCAGTTACTCTGCCACCGGGGAGCTGTTTTTT; CDR3 protein: CASSYSATGELFF
clone size: NA; D gene: TRBD2; V gene: TRBV6-5; J gene: TRBJ2-2; CDR3 DNA: TGTGCCAGCAGTGTGACTAGCGGGCCCGGGGAGCTGTTTTTT; CDR3 protein: CASSVTSGPGELFF
clone size: NA; D gene: TRBD2; V gene: TRBV5-1; J gene: TRBJ2-7; CDR3 DNA: TGCGCCAGCAGCCCATCTAGCGGGAACAACAACGAGCAGTACTTC; CDR3 protein: CASSPSSGNNNEQYF
clone size: NA; D gene: NA; V gene: TRBV13; J gene: TRBJ1-6; CDR3 DNA: TGTGCCAGCAGCCTCTGGGGGACGGGGAATAATTCACCCCTCCACTTT; CDR3 protein: CASSLWGTGNNSPLHF
clone size: once; D gene: TRBD2; V gene: TRBV6-5; J gene: TRBJ2-1; CDR3 DNA: TGTGCCAGCAGACTAGCGGAGCTCCCTTACAATGAGCAGTTCTTC; CDR3 protein: CASRLAELPYNEQFF
clone size: NA; D gene: NA; V gene: TRBV5-4; J gene: TRBJ1-2; CDR3 DNA: TGTGCCAGCAGCTTGGGTTCCGTCTATGGCTACACCTTC; CDR3 protein: CASSLGSVYGYTF
clone size: NA; D gene: TRBD1; V gene: TRBV4-3; J gene: TRBJ2-7; CDR3 DNA: TGCGCCAGCAGCCAAGTGTTCTACACAGGGGGTCCCTCCCTTCCCTACGAGCAGTACTTC; CDR3 protein: CASSQVFYTGGPSLPYEQYF
clone size: NA; D gene: NA; V gene: TRBV5-1; J gene: TRBJ2-7; CDR3 DNA: TGCGCCAGCAGGGAACCAGGGGTCAAAGAGCAGTACTTC; CDR3 protein: CASREPGVKEQYF
clone size: NA; D gene: TRBD2; V gene: TRBV7-2; J gene: TRBJ2-7; CDR3 DNA: TGTGCCAGCAGCCCCGGGACTAGCGGGGCTTGGGAGCAGTACTTC; CDR3 protein: CASSPGTSGAWEQYF
clone size: NA; D gene: NA; V gene: TRBV2; J gene: TRBJ2-1; CDR3 DNA: TGTGCCAGTAGGACCGACAGTAAGCGTTTCTACAATGAGCAGTTCTTC; CDR3 protein: CASRTDSKRFYNEQFF
clone size: NA; D gene: NA; V gene: TRBV29-1; J gene: TRBJ2-3; CDR3 DNA: TGCAGCGTTGAAATCTACACAGATACGCAGTATTTT; CDR3 protein: CSVEIYTDTQYF
clone size: once; D gene: NA; V gene: TRBV23-1; J gene: TRBJ1-5; CDR3 DNA: TGCGCCAGCAGTCCTCACAGGGATCAGCCCCAGCATTTT; CDR3 protein: CASSPHRDQPQHF
clone size: NA; D gene: NA; V gene: TRBV6-6; J gene: TRBJ2-3; CDR3 DNA: TGTGCCAGCAGTTACTCGATTAGCGGCAGCACAGATACGCAGTATTTT; CDR3 protein: CASSYSISGSTDTQYF
clone size: NA; D gene: NA; V gene: TRBV16; J gene: TRBJ2-7; CDR3 DNA: TGTGCCAGCAGCCAATCGGCGGGGGCCAGGGGGAGCGAGCAGTACTTC; CDR3 protein: CASSQSAGARGSEQYF
clone size: NA; D gene: NA; V gene: TRBV27; J gene: TRBJ2-7; CDR3 DNA: TGTGCCAGCACCTCCGGGACACTCGAGCAGTACTTC; CDR3 protein: CASTSGTLEQYF
clone size: NA; D gene: NA; V gene: TRBV29-1; J gene: TRBJ1-2; CDR3 DNA: TGCAGCGTTGAGGTCGCAGTCGGCTATGGCTACACCTTC; CDR3 protein: CSVEVAVGYGYTF
clone size: NA; D gene: NA; V gene: TRBV18; J gene: TRBJ1-1; CDR3 DNA: TGTGCCAGCTCACCCCCCCCCGGGGGTAACACTGAAGCTTTCTTT; CDR3 protein: CASSPPPGGNTEAFF
clone size: NA; D gene: TRBD2; V gene: TRBV28; J gene: TRBJ2-3; CDR3 DNA: TGTGCCAGCAGTCCATATTGGACTGCGGGGGGCACAGATACGCAGTATTTT; CDR3 protein: CASSPYWTAGGTDTQYF
clone size: NA; D gene: NA; V gene: TRBV6-5; J gene: TRBJ2-5; CDR3 DNA: TGTGCCAGCAGTTCCAACTTGGAGACCCAGTACTTC; CDR3 protein: CASSSNLETQYF
clone size: NA; D gene: NA; V gene: TRBV6-4; J gene: TRBJ2-3; CDR3 DNA: TGTGCCAGCAGCATAACGACCACAGATACGCAGTATTTT; CDR3 protein: CASSITTTDTQYF
clone size: few; D gene: NA; V gene: TRBV27; J gene: TRBJ2-7; CDR3 DNA: TGTGCCAGCAGTTATCGGCCCGCCTACGAGCAGTACTTC; CDR3 protein: CASSYRPAYEQYF
clone size: once; D gene: NA; V gene: TRBV30; J gene: TRBJ1-3; CDR3 DNA: TGTGCCTGGAGTCCGGGGTTGTTCTCTGACTCTGGAAACACCATATATTTT; CDR3 protein: CAWSPGLFSDSGNTIYF
clone size: NA; D gene: NA; V gene: TRBV28; J gene: TRBJ1-2; CDR3 DNA: TGTGCCAGCAGTTTGGTTGAGGGTGACGTCTATGGCTACACCTTC; CDR3 protein: CASSLVEGDVYGYTF
clone size: NA; D gene: TRBD1; V gene: TRBV7-9; J gene: TRBJ2-1; CDR3 DNA: TGTGCCAGCAGCAGCCCTCCGGGACAGGGGGCTGATGAGCAGTTCTTC; CDR3 protein: CASSSPPGQGADEQFF